This T cell receptor beta chain stems from a study of cytomegalovirus exposure and HLA in healthy donors. Study results and caveats: In a later analysis, HLA-associated TCR beta chains were more clonally expanded than equally common others. TCR beta chain V- and J-gene trimming was linked, in a later analysis, to a missense variant in DCLRE1C.

This CDR3 spans 16 amino acids. Germline V gives CDR1 MRHNA, CDR2 SNTAGT. V shed 3 bases, J shed 1 base, and the junction held 5 bases outside the gene matches. For this clone: Its antigen remains unknown.

The primer mix had 60 Vbeta and 13 Jbeta primers. The repertoire was sequenced with immunoSEQ multiplex PCR; TCRdb's copy has only in-frame clones and lacks some. The sample includes 100,000 to 120,000 clones, around 80% of them seen just once. This sequence joins TRBV6-4 and TRBJ2-3, with 9 bases matching TRBD1. The sample was PBMCs. This TCR was sampled from a young man in good health and CMV-seropositive. In DNA, the CDR3 is TGTGCCAGCAGTGAAGTTTGGACAGGGGGCACAGATACGCAGTATTTT. As protein: CASSEVWTGGTDTQYF.